This T cell receptor (beta chain) was sequenced for a study of T-cell reconstitution after alpha-beta-depleted transplantation in children. CDR3 length: 16 residues. In germline, CDR1 is SSHAT, CDR2 FNYEAQ (reference sequence). Comment on this clonotype: Germline is not matched at one junction end, which may reflect a read error.

Unique molecular identifiers tagged the TCRbeta library. MiXCR was run by TCRdb on the PCR reads, yielding one entry per CDR3 protein. The sample contains about 480,000 distinct CDR3 sequences, around an eighth of which appear only once. The chain carries TRBV7-7 and TRBJ2-5; 11 bases align to TRBD2. The receptor was derived from a human donor who donated a stem cell graft to a child with combined immunodeficiency. This specimen consisted of PBMCs from the stem cell graft donor, obtained from the stem cell graft. As DNA, the CDR3 is TGTGCTAGCAGCTTTGTAGCGGGGGGGCCGGGAGAGACCCAGTACTTC. The encoded protein is CASSFVAGGPGETQYF.